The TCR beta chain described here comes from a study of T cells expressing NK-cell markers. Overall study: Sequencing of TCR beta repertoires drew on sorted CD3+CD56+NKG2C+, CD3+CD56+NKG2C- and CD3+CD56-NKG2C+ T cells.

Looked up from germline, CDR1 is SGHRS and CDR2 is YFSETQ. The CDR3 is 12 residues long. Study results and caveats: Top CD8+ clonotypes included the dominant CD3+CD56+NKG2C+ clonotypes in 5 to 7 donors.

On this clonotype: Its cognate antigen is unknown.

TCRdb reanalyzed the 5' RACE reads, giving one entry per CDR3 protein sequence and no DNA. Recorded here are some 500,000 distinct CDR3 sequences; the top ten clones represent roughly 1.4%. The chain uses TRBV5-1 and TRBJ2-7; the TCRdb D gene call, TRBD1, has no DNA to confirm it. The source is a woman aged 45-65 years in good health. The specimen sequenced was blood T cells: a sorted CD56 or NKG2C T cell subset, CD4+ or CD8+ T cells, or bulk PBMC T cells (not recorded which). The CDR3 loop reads CASSPGAREQYF.